The T cell receptor (beta chain) described here comes from a study of early T cells in non-severe SARS-CoV-2 infection. Study as a whole: Bulk RNA isolated from unsorted whole blood underwent sequencing; chains were not paired.

Concerning this clonotype: Its antigen is still unknown.

The study, taken as a whole, reports: Reliance on VDJdb matching favored anti-spike CD8 responses; private and CD4 specificities were missed.

Trimming shortened V by 0 bases and J by 4 bases, and 11 bases separated the two germline ends. This CDR3 comprises 14 residues. Germline-derived CDR1 and CDR2 are SQVTM and ANQGSEA. Unique molecular identifiers (one per individual cDNA molecule) were attached. TCRdb reanalysed the 5' RACE reads using MiXCR and keeps one entry per CDR3 protein. The sample shows fewer than 85,000 distinct CDR3 sequences, roughly an eighth of them seen only once. The receptor comes from an adult who was a healthcare worker with PCR-confirmed SARS-CoV-2 infection or an uninfected control (not recorded which). Sequencing input: whole blood. The chain has TRBV29-1 and TRBJ2-3, with unresolved D. The CDR3 DNA sequence: TGCAGCGTTGAAGACGGTGCTCCCCCAGATACGCAGTATTTT. Translating it yields CSVEDGAPPDTQYF.